One and the same sample provided the 8 T cell receptor beta chains below, sequenced in a study of T cell repertoires in cytomegalovirus infection. For these TCRs, the target antigens are not known. A single record per CDR3 protein comes from TCRdb applying MiXCR to the reads. The sample yields 650,000 to 900,000 distinct CDR3 sequences, 25% to 35% seen once. The source was cultured CD8+ T cells from PBMCs, collected from culture after CMV antigen stimulation. Receptor source: a human donor in good health (CMV status not recorded). Some clones in this sample may be carry-over from other donors' samples.

The chain combines TRBV4-1 with TRBJ2-5, with 7 bases fitting TRBD2. The CDR3 is 14 amino acids. Trimming cost V 4 bases and J 5 bases; bases outside gene matches: 7. From germline, CDR1 is MGHRA and CDR2 YSYEKL. The CDR3 sequence: CASSLFGLEETQYF. The CDR3 DNA follows: TGCGCCAGCAGCCTATTTGGACTAGAGGAGACCCAGTACTTC.

This clonotype was detected ten times or more. This chain uses TRBV11-2 with TRBJ1-2; tentatively, D is TRBD1 (6 bases). Germline-derived CDR1 and CDR2 are SGHAT and FQNNGV. Trimming shortened V by 6 bases and J by 5 bases, and 19 bases separated the two germline ends. This CDR3 spans 15 amino acids. The CDR3 region is CASRPSSGERYGYTF. In DNA form, the CDR3 reads TGTGCCAGCAGACCATCTTCAGGGGAACGTTATGGCTACACCTTC.

Many counts were recorded for this clonotype. The chain joins TRBV7-2 to TRBJ2-1, with D perhaps TRBD2 (6 bases). Trimming removed 4 bases from V and 5 bases from J, with 6 bases in between. Germline-derived CDR1 and CDR2 are SGHTA and FQGNSA. The CDR3 is 12 residues long. The CDR3 DNA reads TGTGCCAGCAGCTGGACTAACAATGAGCAGTTCTTC. It is translated as CASSWTNNEQFF.

The CDR3 nucleotides read TGTGCCAGCAGTTACTCGGGCGGGGGGAAAAACAATGAGCAGTTCTTC. Amino acids: CASSYSGGGKNNEQFF. The V gene is TRBV6-6, the J gene TRBJ2-1; 8 nucleotides agree with TRBD2. The CDR3 consists of 16 residues. CDR1 is MNHNY and CDR2 is SVGAGI in the germline V gene (reference sequence). V shed 0 bases, J shed 5 bases, and the junction held 6 bases outside the gene matches.

This clonotype appeared a few times. Sequence at one end of the junction differs from germline and may be a read error. The chain is built from TRBV7-6 and TRBJ2-3; no definite D call. CDR3 size: 14 residues. Germline-derived CDR1 and CDR2 are SGHVS and FNYEAQ. This chain's CDR3 is CASSPGPPPDTQYF. The CDR3 DNA reads TGTGCTAGCAGCCCAGGACCACCCCCAGATACGCAGTATTTT.

This clonotype was seen more than once but under ten times. The CDR3 reads CASSSETGLGTQYF. The CDR3 bases are TGTGCCAGCAGTTCCGAGACGGGGTTGGGTACGCAGTATTTT. This chain uses TRBV12-3 or TRBV12-4 with TRBJ2-3; a weak D match, TRBD2 (5 bases). Trimming pared 4 bases from V and 8 bases from J, leaving 16 bases between. The length of the CDR3 is 14 residues.

This clonotype was picked up many times. The chain employs TRBV7-6 and TRBJ1-6; D not resolved. Deletions cut 5 bases from V and 7 bases from J, with 15 bases between. In germline, CDR1 is SGHVS, CDR2 FNYEAQ. The CDR3 spans 15 residues. The CDR3 here is CASSAKGLFNSPLHF. The CDR3, as DNA: TGTGCCAGCAGCGCAAAGGGCCTCTTCAATTCACCCCTCCACTTT.

This clonotype was counted at least ten times. J is TRBJ1-4 and V is TRBV7-2; 9 positions agree with TRBD1. CDR1 is SGHTA and CDR2 is FQGNSA in the germline V gene. The CDR3 loop spans 16 amino acids. J was trimmed by 5 bases and V by 3 bases; bases with no gene match: 7. The CDR3 region has the DNA TGTGCCAGCAGCTTGGCCGACAGGGGGGGAAATGAAAAACTGTTTTTT. Translated: CASSLADRGGNEKLFF. Using reference TRBV7-2 and TRBJ1-4 for the parts outside the CDR3, the full variable domain is GAGVSQSPSNKVTEKGKDVELRCDPISGHTALYWYRQSLGQGLEFLIYFQGNSAPDKSGLPSDRFSAERTGGSVSTLTIQRTQQEDSAVYLCASSLADRGGNEKLFFGSGTQLSVL.